This TCR beta chain derives from a study of blood T cell repertoires in COVID-19. Study-level background: The samples span acute and convalescent COVID-19 from the United States, Italy and Spain. The cDNA or gDNA used as material had been derived from T cells, B-cell-depleted T cells, or PBMCs.

In the source study's methods: Reference gene primer amplification yielded estimated nucleated cell counts. Assay used: immunoSEQ multiplex PCR; TCRdb lists only in-frame clones, some missing. For V, J and clone size, that table is used; D and trimming come from the DNA. This table has about 45,000 clones, about 85% appearing once. Deletions cut 7 bases from V and 8 bases from J, with 17 bases between. The CDR3 is 13 amino acids. This receptor was obtained from a woman over 75 with acute or convalescent COVID-19. Sequenced material: peripheral blood. The J gene is TRBJ1-1, the V gene TRBV12-3 or TRBV12-4, with D possibly being TRBD1 (6 bases). CDR3: CASNLGAPYEAFF. As DNA, the CDR3 is TGTGCCAGCAACTTGGGGGCCCCTTACGAAGCTTTCTTT.